These 16 T cell receptor beta chains were all obtained from the same sample, sequenced in a study of neurological immune-mediated disorders. TCRdb ran MiXCR on the 5' RACE reads and lists one entry per CDR3 protein. The table records 75,000 to 80,000 distinct CDR3 sequences, around 4.6% of them present only once. Sequencing was done on a sample of PBMCs. These receptors all come from a woman aged 25 to 39 with multiple sclerosis.

On this clonotype itself: This may come from a read error, since a much larger clone is one base off. This chain connects TRBV10-3 to TRBJ1-2; D unclear. CDR1 and CDR2 from the germline V gene are ENHRY and SYGVKD. The V end was cut by 3 bases, the J end by 5 bases, with 10 bases between. This CDR3 has 13 residues. The CDR3 reads CAISDTALYGYTF. CDR3 DNA sequence: TGTGCCATCAGTGACACCGCACTATATGGCTACACCTTC.

The V call is TRBV12-3 or TRBV12-4, the J call TRBJ2-2; TRBD2 matches 7 bases. The CDR3 is made up of 15 amino acids. The V and J ends lost 6 bases and 1 base, in that order; junction bases with no gene match: 5. CDR3 sequence: CASRQTSWNTGELFF. CDR3 coding DNA: TGTGCCAGCAGGCAGACTAGCTGGAACACCGGGGAGCTGTTTTTT.

This clonotype showed up many times. V and J are TRBV5-1 and TRBJ2-1; no clear D gene. Per the germline V gene, CDR1 is SGHRS and CDR2 is YFSETQ. The CDR3 contains 12 residues. V was clipped by 2 bases and J by 7 bases, with 7 bases between them. CDR3 bases: TGCGCCAGCAGCTTTCTGGGGAATGAGCAGTTCTTC. The encoded protein is CASSFLGNEQFF.

There are many counts of this clonotype. The chain combines TRBV3-1 with TRBJ2-3; 11 nucleotides line up with TRBD2. Germline V gene data show CDR1 as LGHDT and CDR2 as YNNKEL (reference sequence). The CDR3 is 16 residues long. The V and J ends lost 2 bases and 5 bases, in that order; junction bases with no gene match: 6. The CDR3 DNA follows: TGTGCCAGCAGCCAAATTAGCGGGGGGGCCCTAGATACGCAGTATTTT. Translating it yields CASSQISGGALDTQYF.

This clonotype has just a few counts. The chain links TRBV4-1 to TRBJ2-7; 12 bases line up with TRBD2. Germline V gene data show CDR1 as MGHRA and CDR2 as YSYEKL. The CDR3 is 15 residues long. The junction had 6 bases not matched to a gene; V was cut back by 6 bases and J by 3 bases. The chain's CDR3 is CASRFLAGGVYEQYF. The CDR3 DNA reads TGCGCCAGCAGATTCCTAGCGGGAGGGGTCTACGAGCAGTACTTC.

This clonotype showed up many times. The rearrangement uses TRBV12-3 or TRBV12-4 and TRBJ2-7; D is possibly TRBD1 (6 bases). V lost 8 bases and J 2 bases, leaving 13 bases between the germline ends. The CDR3 runs 13 residues. The chain's CDR3 is CASESRGAYEQYF. Here the CDR3 DNA reads TGTGCCAGCGAATCCAGGGGCGCCTACGAGCAGTACTTC.

This clonotype was seen at least ten times. The chain recombines TRBV12-3 or TRBV12-4 with TRBJ1-1, with unresolved D. CDR3 length: 14 residues. Trimming shortened V by 2 bases and J by 2 bases, and 9 bases separated the two germline ends. CDR3: CASSLSETNTEAFF. In DNA, the CDR3 is TGTGCCAGCAGTTTAAGTGAGACCAACACTGAAGCTTTCTTT.

The sample holds many counts of this clonotype. The rearrangement links TRBV5-1 to TRBJ2-2; a weak D match, TRBD1 (6 bases). From germline, CDR1 is SGHRS and CDR2 YFSETQ. This CDR3 contains 15 residues. Trimming removed 4 bases from V and 4 bases from J, with 14 bases in between. CDR3 bases: TGCGCCAGCAGCATTACAACAGGGAGCACCGGGGAGCTGTTTTTT. Amino acids: CASSITTGSTGELFF.

The V and J genes are TRBV5-1 and TRBJ2-2, with a possible D match to TRBD2 (5 bases). CDR3 length: 14 residues. Germline V gives CDR1 SGHRS, CDR2 YFSETQ. The V end was cut by 3 bases, the J end by 5 bases, with 11 bases between. The CDR3 DNA reads TGCGCCAGCAGCTCGGGGTTGAATACCGGGGAGCTGTTTTTT. Translated: CASSSGLNTGELFF.

This clonotype was seen many times. The chain recombines TRBV20-1 with TRBJ1-2; D not certain. CDR3 length: 12 residues. Germline CDR1 reads DFQATT; CDR2 reads SNEGSKA (reference sequence). V dropped 6 bases and J dropped 8 bases, with 16 bases sitting between them. The CDR3, as DNA: TGCAGTGCGGCCGCGGGAGCTGGAGGCTACACCTTC. This encodes CSAAAGAGGYTF.

This clonotype was seen at least ten times. The CDR3 reads CASSERDRGSNEQFF. Written as DNA, the CDR3 is TGTGCCAGCAGTGAACGGGACAGGGGTAGCAATGAGCAGTTCTTC. The chain uses TRBV6-1 and TRBJ2-1, with 10 bases fitting TRBD1. Trimming took 2 bases from V and 6 from J; bases not matched to a gene: 4. The CDR3 covers 15 residues. CDR1 MNHNS and CDR2 SASEGT come from the germline V gene.

A note on this clonotype: The junction and the germline gene differ at one end; a read error may be behind it. The chain joins TRBV5-6 to TRBJ2-1, with D hard to call. Per the germline V gene, CDR1 is SGHDT and CDR2 is YYEEEE. The CDR3 length is 12 residues. CDR3 DNA sequence: TGTGACAGCAGCAACTACGACAATGAGCAGTTCTTC. It is translated as CDSSNYDNEQFF.

This clonotype was recorded at least ten times. This chain links TRBV6-6 with TRBJ2-1; 8 positions match TRBD1. Germline-derived CDR1 and CDR2 are MNHNY and SVGAGI (reference sequence). After removal of 1 base from V and 5 bases from J, the junction contained 7 bases not matched to a gene. The CDR3 runs to 16 residues. CDR3: CASSYFLGQGDNEQFF. The CDR3 nucleotides are TGTGCCAGCAGTTACTTTCTTGGACAGGGAGACAATGAGCAGTTCTTC.

This clonotype was observed at least ten times. The gene calls are TRBV20-1 and TRBJ1-2; 12 nucleotides agree with TRBD1. Germline CDR1 DFQATT, CDR2 SNEGSKA (reference sequence). This CDR3 has 14 amino acids. V trimming: 7 bases; J trimming: 4 bases; junction bases outside the gene matches: 7. The CDR3 DNA follows: TGCAGTGGTTCGACGGGACAGGGGGCCTATGGCTACACCTTC. Translated, it gives CSGSTGQGAYGYTF.

The chain combines TRBV20-1 with TRBJ2-2; 8 nucleotides match TRBD1. Germline trimming cut 2 bases from V and 4 bases from J; bases unmatched to any gene: 0. This CDR3 contains 13 residues. Germline V gene sequence: CDR1 DFQATT, CDR2 SNEGSKA (reference sequence). CDR3 residues: CSARTGGTGELFF. The DNA of the CDR3 is TGCAGTGCTAGAACAGGGGGCACCGGGGAGCTGTTTTTT.

This clonotype occurred many times. A clone one base away is much larger, so this may be a read error. This rearrangement joins TRBV20-1 to TRBJ2-7, with 9 positions matching TRBD1. This CDR3 comprises 14 residues. Germline-derived CDR1 and CDR2 are DFQATT and SNEGSKA (reference sequence). The CDR3 nucleotides are TGCAGTGCACAATGGTCACAGGGGGCCAACGAGCAGCACTTC. It codes for CSAQWSQGANEQHF.